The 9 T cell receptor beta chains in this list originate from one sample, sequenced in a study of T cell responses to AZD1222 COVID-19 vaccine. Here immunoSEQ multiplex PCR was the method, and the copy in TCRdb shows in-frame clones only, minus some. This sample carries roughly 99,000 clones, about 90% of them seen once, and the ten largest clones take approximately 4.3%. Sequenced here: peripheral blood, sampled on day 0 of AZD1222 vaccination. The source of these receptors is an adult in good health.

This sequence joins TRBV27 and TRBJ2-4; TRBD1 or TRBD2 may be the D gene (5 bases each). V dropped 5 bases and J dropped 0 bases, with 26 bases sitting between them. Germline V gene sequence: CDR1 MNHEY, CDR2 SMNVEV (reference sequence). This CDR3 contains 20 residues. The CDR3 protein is CASSTLPRQAGTSAKNIQYF. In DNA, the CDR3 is TGTGCCAGCAGTACTTTACCCCGGCAGGCTGGGACCTCAGCCAAAAACATTCAGTACTTC.

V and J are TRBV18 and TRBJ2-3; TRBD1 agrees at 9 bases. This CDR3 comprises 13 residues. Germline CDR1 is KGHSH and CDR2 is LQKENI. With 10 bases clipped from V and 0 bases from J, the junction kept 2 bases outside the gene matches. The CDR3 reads CATGQGSTDTQYF. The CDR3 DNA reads TGTGCCACTGGACAGGGGAGCACAGATACGCAGTATTTT.

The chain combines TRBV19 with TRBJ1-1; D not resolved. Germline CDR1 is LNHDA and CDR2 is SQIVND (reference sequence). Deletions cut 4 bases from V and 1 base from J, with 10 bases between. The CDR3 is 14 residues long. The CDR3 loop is CASSKRTGNTEAFF. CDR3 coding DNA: TGTGCCAGTAGTAAAAGGACGGGGAACACTGAAGCTTTCTTT.

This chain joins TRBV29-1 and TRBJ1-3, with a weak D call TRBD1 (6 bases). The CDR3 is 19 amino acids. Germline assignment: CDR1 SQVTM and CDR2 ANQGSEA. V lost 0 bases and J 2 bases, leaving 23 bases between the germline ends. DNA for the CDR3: TGCAGCGTTGAAGATCGTCGGGGGAGCAGGGGTTTGGCTGGAAACACCATATATTTT. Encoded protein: CSVEDRRGSRGLAGNTIYF.

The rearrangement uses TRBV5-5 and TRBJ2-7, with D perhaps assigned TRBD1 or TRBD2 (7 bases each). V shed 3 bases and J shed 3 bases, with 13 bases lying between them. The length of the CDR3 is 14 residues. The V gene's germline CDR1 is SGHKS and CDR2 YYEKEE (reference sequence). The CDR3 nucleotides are TGTGCCAGCAGCTCAGCGGGACAGAACTACGAGCAGTACTTC. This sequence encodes CASSSAGQNYEQYF.

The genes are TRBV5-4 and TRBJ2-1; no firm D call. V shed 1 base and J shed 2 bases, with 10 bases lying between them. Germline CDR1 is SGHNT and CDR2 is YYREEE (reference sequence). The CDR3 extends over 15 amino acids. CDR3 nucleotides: TGTGCCAGCAGCTTGTTGCGCTTACCCTACAATGAGCAGTTCTTC. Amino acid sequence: CASSLLRLPYNEQFF.

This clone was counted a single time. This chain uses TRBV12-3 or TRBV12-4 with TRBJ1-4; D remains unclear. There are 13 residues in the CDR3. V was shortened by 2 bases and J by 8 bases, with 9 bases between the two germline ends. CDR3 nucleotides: TGTGCCAGCAGTTTAATAGGGAACGAAAAACTGTTTTTT. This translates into CASSLIGNEKLFF.

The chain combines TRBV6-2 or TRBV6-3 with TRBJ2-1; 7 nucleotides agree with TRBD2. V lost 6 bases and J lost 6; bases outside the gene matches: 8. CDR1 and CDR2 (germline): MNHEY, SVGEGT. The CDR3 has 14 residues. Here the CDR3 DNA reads TGTGCCAGCAGCAGCGGGACCCCCCCCAATGAGCAGTTCTTC. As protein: CASSSGTPPNEQFF.

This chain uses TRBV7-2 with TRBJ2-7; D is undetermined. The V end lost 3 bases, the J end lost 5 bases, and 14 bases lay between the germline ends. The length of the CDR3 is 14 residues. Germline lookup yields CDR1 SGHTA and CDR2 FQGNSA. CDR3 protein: CASSLPGRTHEQYF. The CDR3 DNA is TGTGCCAGCAGCTTGCCCGGACGGACCCACGAGCAGTACTTC.